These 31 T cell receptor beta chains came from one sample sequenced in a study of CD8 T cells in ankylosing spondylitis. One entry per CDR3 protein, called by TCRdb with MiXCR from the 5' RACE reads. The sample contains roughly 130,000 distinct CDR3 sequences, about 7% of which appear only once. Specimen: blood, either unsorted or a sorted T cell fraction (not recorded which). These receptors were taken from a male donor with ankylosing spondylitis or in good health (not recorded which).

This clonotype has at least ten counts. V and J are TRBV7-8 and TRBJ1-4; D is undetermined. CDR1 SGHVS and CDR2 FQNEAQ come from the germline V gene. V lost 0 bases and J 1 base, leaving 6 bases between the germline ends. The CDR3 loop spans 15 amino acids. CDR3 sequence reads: CASSLAPGTNEKLFF. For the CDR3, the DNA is TGTGCCAGCAGCTTAGCCCCGGGAACTAATGAAAAACTGTTTTTT.

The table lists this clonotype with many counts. CDR3 sequence: CSARDRLGNQPQHF. CDR3 nucleotides: TGCAGTGCTAGAGATCGGCTAGGCAATCAGCCCCAGCATTTT. V usage is TRBV20-1 and J usage is TRBJ1-5; D not resolved. CDR1 DFQATT and CDR2 SNEGSKA come from the germline V gene (reference sequence). V lost 0 bases, J lost 2 bases, and 8 bases lay in between. The CDR3 has 14 residues.

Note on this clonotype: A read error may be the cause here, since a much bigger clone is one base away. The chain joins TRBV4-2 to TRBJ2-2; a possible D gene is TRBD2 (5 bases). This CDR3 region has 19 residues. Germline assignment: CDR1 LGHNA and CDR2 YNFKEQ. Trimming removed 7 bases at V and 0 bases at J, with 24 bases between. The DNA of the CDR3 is TGTGCCAGCATGAATGTTAGAAGGACTCCAATCTCGAACACCGGGGAGCTGTTTTTT. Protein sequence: CASMNVRRTPISNTGELFF.

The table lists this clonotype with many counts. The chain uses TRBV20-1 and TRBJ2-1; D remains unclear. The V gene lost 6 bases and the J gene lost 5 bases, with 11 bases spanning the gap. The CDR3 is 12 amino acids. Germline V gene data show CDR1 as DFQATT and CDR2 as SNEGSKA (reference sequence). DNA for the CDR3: TGCAGTGCGCGAGAAGACAACAATGAGCAGTTCTTC. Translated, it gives CSAREDNNEQFF.

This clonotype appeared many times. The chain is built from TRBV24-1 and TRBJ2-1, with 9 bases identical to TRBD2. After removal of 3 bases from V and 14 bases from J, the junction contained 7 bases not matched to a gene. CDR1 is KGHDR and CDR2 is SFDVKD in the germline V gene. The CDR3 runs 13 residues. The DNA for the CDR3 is TGTGCCACCAGTGATCCCCCTAGCGGGATTGAGTTCTTC. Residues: CATSDPPSGIEFF.

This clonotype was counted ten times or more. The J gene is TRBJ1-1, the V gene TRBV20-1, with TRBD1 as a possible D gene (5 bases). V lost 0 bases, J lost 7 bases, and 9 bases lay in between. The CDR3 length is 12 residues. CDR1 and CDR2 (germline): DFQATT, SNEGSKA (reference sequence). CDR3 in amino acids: CSARDGGLEAFF. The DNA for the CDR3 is TGCAGTGCTAGAGACGGGGGTCTTGAAGCTTTCTTT.

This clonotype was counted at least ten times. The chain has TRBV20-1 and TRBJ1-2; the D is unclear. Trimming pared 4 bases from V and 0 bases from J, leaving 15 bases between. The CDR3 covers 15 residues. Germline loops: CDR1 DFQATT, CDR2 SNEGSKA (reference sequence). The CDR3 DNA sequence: TGCAGTGCTACTAGCTGGGCAGCAGCTAACTATGGCTACACCTTC. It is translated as CSATSWAAANYGYTF.

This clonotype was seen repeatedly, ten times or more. The CDR3 sequence: CASRTTGDYGYTF. The CDR3 DNA reads as TGTGCCAGCAGAACGACAGGGGACTATGGCTACACCTTC. The gene calls are TRBV6-1 and TRBJ1-2, with 8 bases fitting TRBD1. The CDR3 has 13 residues. The germline CDR1 and CDR2 sequences are MNHNS and SASEGT. V lost 6 bases and J lost 3; bases outside the gene matches: 3.

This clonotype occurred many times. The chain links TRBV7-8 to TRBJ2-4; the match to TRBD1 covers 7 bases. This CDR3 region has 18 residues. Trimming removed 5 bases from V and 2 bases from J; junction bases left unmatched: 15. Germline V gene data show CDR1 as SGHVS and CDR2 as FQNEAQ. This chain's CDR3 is CASSQSSGTASSKNIQYF. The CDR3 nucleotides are TGTGCCAGCAGCCAGAGCAGTGGGACAGCCTCTTCCAAAAACATTCAGTACTTC.

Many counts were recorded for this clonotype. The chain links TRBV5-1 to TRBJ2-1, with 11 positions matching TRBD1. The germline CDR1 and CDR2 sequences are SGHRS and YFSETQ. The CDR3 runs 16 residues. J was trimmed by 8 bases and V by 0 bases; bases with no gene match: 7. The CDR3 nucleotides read TGCGCCAGCAGCTTGGGCCCCGGGACAGGGGGGTATGAGCAGTTCTTC. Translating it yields CASSLGPGTGGYEQFF.

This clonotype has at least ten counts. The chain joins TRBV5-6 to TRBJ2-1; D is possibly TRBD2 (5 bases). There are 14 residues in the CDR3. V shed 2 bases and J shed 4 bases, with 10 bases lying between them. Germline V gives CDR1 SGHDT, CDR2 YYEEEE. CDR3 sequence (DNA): TGTGCCAGCAGCTTAGGAGGTAGATACAATGAGCAGTTCTTC. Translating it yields CASSLGGRYNEQFF. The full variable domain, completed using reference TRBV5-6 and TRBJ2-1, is DAGVTQSPTHLIKTRGQQVTLRCSPKSGHDTVSWYQQALGQGPQFIFQYYEEEERQRGNFPDRFSGHQFPNYSSELNVNALLLGDSALYLCASSLGGRYNEQFFGPGTRLTVL.

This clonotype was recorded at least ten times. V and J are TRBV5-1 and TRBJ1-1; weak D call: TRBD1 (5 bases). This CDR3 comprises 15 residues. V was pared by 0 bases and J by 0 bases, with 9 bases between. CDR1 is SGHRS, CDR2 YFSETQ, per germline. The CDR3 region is CASSLDGGLNTEAFF. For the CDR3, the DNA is TGCGCCAGCAGCTTGGACGGGGGACTGAACACTGAAGCTTTCTTT.

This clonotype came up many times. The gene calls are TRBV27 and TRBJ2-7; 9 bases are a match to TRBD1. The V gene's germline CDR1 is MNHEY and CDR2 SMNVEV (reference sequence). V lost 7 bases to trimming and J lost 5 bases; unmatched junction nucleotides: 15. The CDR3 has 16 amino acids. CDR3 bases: TGTGCCAGCACCTTAGTAGGGGGACAGGGTTTCGACGAGCAGTACTTC. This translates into CASTLVGGQGFDEQYF.

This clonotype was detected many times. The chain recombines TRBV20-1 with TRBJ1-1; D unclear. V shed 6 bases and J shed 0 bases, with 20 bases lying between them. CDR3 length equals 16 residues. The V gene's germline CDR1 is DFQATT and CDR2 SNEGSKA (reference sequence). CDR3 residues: CSALVVQPPVNTEAFF. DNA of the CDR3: TGCAGTGCCCTGGTCGTCCAACCCCCGGTGAACACTGAAGCTTTCTTT.

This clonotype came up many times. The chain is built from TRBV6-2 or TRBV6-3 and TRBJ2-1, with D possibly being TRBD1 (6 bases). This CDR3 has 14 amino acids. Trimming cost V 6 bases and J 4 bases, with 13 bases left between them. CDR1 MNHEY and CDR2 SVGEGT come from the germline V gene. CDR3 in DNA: TGTGCCAGCAGCCAACTACAGGGTTACAATGAGCAGTTCTTC. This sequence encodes CASSQLQGYNEQFF.

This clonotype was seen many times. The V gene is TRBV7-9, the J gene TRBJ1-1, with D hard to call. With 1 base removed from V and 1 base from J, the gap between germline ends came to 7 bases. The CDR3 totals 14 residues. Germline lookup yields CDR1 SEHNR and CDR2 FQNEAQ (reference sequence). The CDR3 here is CASSLVTGNTEAFF. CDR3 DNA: TGTGCCAGCAGCTTAGTTACGGGGAACACTGAAGCTTTCTTT.

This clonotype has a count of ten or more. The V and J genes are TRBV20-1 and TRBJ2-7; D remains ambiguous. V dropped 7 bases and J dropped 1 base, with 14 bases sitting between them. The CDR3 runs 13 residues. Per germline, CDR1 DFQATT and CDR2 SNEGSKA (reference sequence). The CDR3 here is CSGSRLLSYEQYF. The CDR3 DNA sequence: TGCAGTGGCTCTAGACTCTTATCCTACGAGCAGTACTTC.

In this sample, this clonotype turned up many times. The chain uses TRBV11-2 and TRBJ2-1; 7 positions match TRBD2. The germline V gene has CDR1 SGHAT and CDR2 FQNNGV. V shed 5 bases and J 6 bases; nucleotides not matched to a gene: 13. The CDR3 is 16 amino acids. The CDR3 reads CASSQTGTKGPNEQFF. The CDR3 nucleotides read TGTGCCAGCAGCCAGACCGGGACTAAGGGCCCCAATGAGCAGTTCTTC.

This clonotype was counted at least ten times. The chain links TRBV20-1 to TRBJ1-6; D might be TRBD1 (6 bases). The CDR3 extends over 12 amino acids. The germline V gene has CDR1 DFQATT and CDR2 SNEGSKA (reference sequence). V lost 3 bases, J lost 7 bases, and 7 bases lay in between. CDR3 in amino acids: CSARRGNSPLHF. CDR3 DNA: TGCAGTGCTAGGAGGGGGAATTCACCCCTCCACTTT.

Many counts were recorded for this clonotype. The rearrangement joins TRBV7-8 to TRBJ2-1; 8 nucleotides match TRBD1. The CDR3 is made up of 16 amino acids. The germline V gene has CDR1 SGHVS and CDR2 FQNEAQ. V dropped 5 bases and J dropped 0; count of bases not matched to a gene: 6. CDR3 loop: CASSPGGPSSYNEQFF. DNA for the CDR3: TGTGCCAGCAGCCCAGGGGGCCCAAGCTCCTACAATGAGCAGTTCTTC.

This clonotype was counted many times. The CDR3 DNA follows: TGTGCCAGCGGGAAACAGGGGGCTATGTCACCCCTCCACTTT. Translating gives CASGKQGAMSPLHF. V gene TRBV6-1 combines with J gene TRBJ1-6; 9 bases match TRBD1. V was clipped by 8 bases and J by 10 bases; unmatched bases: 9. The CDR3 covers 14 residues. In germline, CDR1 is MNHNS, CDR2 SASEGT.

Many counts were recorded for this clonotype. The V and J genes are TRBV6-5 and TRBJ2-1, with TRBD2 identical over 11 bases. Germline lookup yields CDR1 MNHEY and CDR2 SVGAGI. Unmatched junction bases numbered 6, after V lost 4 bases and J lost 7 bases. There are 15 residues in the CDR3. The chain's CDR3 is CASSFSGRAGNEQFF. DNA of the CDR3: TGTGCCAGCAGTTTTAGCGGGAGGGCCGGTAATGAGCAGTTCTTC.

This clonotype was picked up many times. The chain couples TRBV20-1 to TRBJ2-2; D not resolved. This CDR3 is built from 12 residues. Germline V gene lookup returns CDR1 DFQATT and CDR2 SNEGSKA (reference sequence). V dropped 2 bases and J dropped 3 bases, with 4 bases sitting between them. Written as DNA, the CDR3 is TGCAGTGCTAGACTAGACACCGGGGAGCTGTTTTTT. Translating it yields CSARLDTGELFF.

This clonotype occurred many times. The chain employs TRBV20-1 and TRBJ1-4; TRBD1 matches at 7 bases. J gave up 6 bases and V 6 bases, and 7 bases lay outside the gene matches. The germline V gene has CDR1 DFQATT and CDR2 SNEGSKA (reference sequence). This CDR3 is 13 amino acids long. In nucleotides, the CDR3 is TGCAGTGCCCCAGGGGGGCTGGATGAAAAACTGTTTTTT. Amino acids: CSAPGGLDEKLFF.

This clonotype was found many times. CDR3 region: CASSPSGGAGELFF. CDR3 DNA: TGTGCCAGCAGTCCTAGCGGGGGGGCCGGGGAGCTGTTTTTT. The gene calls are TRBV6-2 or TRBV6-3 and TRBJ2-2; 12 bases fit TRBD2. CDR3 length equals 14 residues. V lost 5 bases, J lost 6 bases, and 1 base stayed unmatched. Germline values: CDR1 MNHEY, CDR2 SVGEGT.

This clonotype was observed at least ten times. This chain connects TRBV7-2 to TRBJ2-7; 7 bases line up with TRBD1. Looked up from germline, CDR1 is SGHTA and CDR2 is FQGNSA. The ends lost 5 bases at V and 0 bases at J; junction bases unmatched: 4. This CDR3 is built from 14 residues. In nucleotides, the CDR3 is TGTGCCAGCAGCGGGACAGTGAGCTCCTACGAGCAGTACTTC. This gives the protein CASSGTVSSYEQYF.

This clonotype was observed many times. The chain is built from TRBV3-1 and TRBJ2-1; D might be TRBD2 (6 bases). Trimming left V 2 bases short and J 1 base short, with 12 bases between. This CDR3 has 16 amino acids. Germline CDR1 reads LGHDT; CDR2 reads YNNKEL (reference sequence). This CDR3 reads CASSQIMRGSYNEQFF. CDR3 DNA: TGTGCCAGCAGCCAAATCATGCGGGGTTCCTACAATGAGCAGTTCTTC.

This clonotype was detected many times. CDR3 residues: CASSLGHANTGELFF. DNA of the CDR3: TGCGCCAGCAGCTTGGGACATGCGAACACCGGGGAGCTGTTTTTT. The chain couples TRBV5-1 to TRBJ2-2; D uncertain. The CDR3 spans 15 residues. CDR1 is SGHRS, CDR2 YFSETQ, per germline. Trimming cost V 0 bases and J 0 bases, with 6 bases left between them. Complete variable domain (other parts from reference TRBV5-1 and TRBJ2-2): KAGVTQTPRYLIKTRGQQVTLSCSPISGHRSVSWYQQTPGQGLQFLFEYFSETQRNKGNFPGRFSGRQFSNSRSEMNVSTLELGDSALYLCASSLGHANTGELFFGEGSRLTVL.

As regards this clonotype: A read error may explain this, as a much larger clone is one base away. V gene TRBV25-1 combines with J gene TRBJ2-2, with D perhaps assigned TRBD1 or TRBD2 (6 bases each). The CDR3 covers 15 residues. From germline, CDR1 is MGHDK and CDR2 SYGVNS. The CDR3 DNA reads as TGTGCCAGCAGTGCGTACCCGGGGGACACCGGGGAGCTGCTTTTT. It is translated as CASSAYPGDTGELLF.

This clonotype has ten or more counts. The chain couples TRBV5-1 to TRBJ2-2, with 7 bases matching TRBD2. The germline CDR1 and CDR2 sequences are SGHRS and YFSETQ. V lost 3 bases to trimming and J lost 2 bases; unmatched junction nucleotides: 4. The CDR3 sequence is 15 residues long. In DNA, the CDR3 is TGCGCCAGCAGCTACCGGGAGGTAAACACCGGGGAGCTGTTTTTT. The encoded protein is CASSYREVNTGELFF.

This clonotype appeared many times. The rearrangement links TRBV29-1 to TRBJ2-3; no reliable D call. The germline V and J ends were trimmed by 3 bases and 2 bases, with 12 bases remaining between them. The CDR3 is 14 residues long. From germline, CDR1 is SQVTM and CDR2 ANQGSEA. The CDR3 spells CSVDGRSTTDTQYF. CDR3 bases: TGCAGCGTTGATGGACGGTCAACCACAGATACGCAGTATTTT.